The 27 T cell receptor beta chains below were found in one sample sequenced in a study of T cell responses to AZD1222 COVID-19 vaccine. The table came from immunoSEQ multiplex PCR; TCRdb's copy has only in-frame clones and leaves some out. The repertoire holds about 120,000 clones, with 85% to 95% as singletons. The source was peripheral blood, collected on day 0 of AZD1222 vaccination. The receptor set was obtained from an adult in good health.

V gene TRBV2 combines with J gene TRBJ2-7; D uncertain. V lost 7 bases to trimming and J lost 0 bases, with 16 bases between them. This CDR3 region has 15 residues. In germline, CDR1 is SNHLY, CDR2 FYNNEI. CDR3 bases: TGTGCCAGCACCATAATACACCGGAGCTCCTACGAGCAGTACTTC. This sequence encodes CASTIIHRSSYEQYF. The variable domain in full, with the rest retrieved from reference TRBV2 and TRBJ2-7, is EPEVTQTPSHQVTQMGQEVILRCVPISNHLYFYWYRQILGQKVEFLVSFYNNEISEKSEIFDDQFSVERPDGSNFTLKIRSTKLEDSAMYFCASTIIHRSSYEQYFGPGTRLTVT.

V gene TRBV3-1 (or the pseudogene TRBV3-2) combines with J gene TRBJ2-3, with 14 nucleotides matching TRBD2. Trimming removed 0 bases from V and 5 bases from J; junction bases left unmatched: 7. The CDR3 contains 18 residues. CDR1 is LGHDT, CDR2 YNNKEL, per germline (reference sequence). The CDR3 sequence: CASSQDGTSGRRLDTQYF. DNA of the CDR3: TGTGCCAGCAGCCAAGATGGGACTAGCGGGAGACGGCTAGATACGCAGTATTTT.

The chain couples TRBV9 to TRBJ2-1, with 7 bases matching TRBD2. The CDR3 runs to 17 residues. CDR1 and CDR2 (germline): SGDLS, YYNGEE. J gave up 9 bases and V 0 bases, and 15 bases lay outside the gene matches. CDR3: CASSVEIGAGERPEQFF. The CDR3 bases are TGTGCCAGCAGCGTAGAGATCGGGGCGGGAGAACGGCCTGAGCAGTTCTTC.

The chain links TRBV10-3 to TRBJ1-5, with D tentatively TRBD1 (5 bases). Germline V gene data show CDR1 as ENHRY and CDR2 as SYGVKD. The CDR3 loop spans 16 amino acids. V lost 6 bases to trimming and J lost 6 bases, with 21 bases between them. Here the CDR3 DNA reads TGTGCCATCAGGGCAGAAGGACAAGGACGTTTTCAGCCCCAGCATTTT. It is translated as CAIRAEGQGRFQPQHF.

The chain is built from TRBV2 and TRBJ1-6; a possible D gene is TRBD1 (6 bases). V was shortened by 4 bases and J by 6 bases, with 16 bases between the two germline ends. CDR3 length: 16 amino acids. Per germline, CDR1 SNHLY and CDR2 FYNNEI. In DNA, the CDR3 is TGTGCCAGCAGTGTTCGACAGGATCGGGGTAATTCACCCCTCCACTTT. As protein: CASSVRQDRGNSPLHF.

This clone was seen more than once but under ten times. The chain is built from TRBV6-5 and TRBJ2-2, with D perhaps matching TRBD1 (5 bases). Germline V gives CDR1 MNHEY, CDR2 SVGAGI. With 3 bases removed from V and 0 bases from J, the gap between germline ends came to 8 bases. This CDR3 contains 15 residues. The CDR3, as DNA: TGTGCCAGCAGTTATCTGACAGCGAACACCGGGGAGCTGTTTTTT. Translating gives CASSYLTANTGELFF.

The genes are TRBV7-8 and TRBJ1-1; D remains unclear. Trimming took off 0 bases at V and 5 bases at J, with 22 bases between the two ends. CDR3 length: 18 amino acids. CDR1 SGHVS and CDR2 FQNEAQ come from the germline V gene. The CDR3 region is CASSLALGRAHSRTEAFF. The CDR3 DNA is TGTGCCAGCAGCTTAGCGCTCGGAAGGGCGCACTCCAGGACTGAAGCTTTCTTT.

V is TRBV27 and J is TRBJ2-5, with TRBD1 as a possible D gene (6 bases). Germline values: CDR1 MNHEY, CDR2 SMNVEV (reference sequence). This CDR3 contains 15 residues. Trimming took off 6 bases at V and 5 bases at J, with 19 bases between the two ends. This CDR3 is CASSVTGGIEETQYF. In nucleotides, the CDR3 is TGTGCCAGCAGCGTGACAGGAGGCATTGAGGAGACCCAGTACTTC.

The chain joins TRBV27 to TRBJ1-2; D call uncertain. The CDR3 runs 12 residues. Trimming took off 0 bases at V and 4 bases at J, with 3 bases between the two ends. Germline V lookup: CDR1 MNHEY, CDR2 SMNVEV (reference sequence). CDR3 protein: CASSLSGYGYTF. The CDR3 coding sequence is TGTGCCAGCAGTTTATCGGGCTATGGCTACACCTTC.

The chain combines TRBV27 with TRBJ1-5; D possibly corresponds to TRBD1 (5 bases). CDR3 length equals 15 residues. CDR1 and CDR2 from the germline V gene are MNHEY and SMNVEV (reference sequence). Trimming cost V 3 bases and J 0 bases, with 9 bases left between them. CDR3 bases: TGTGCCAGCAGTTTTGGAGGGGTTAGCAATCAGCCCCAGCATTTT. Protein product: CASSFGGVSNQPQHF.

The J gene is TRBJ2-7, the V gene TRBV11-2; D unresolved. With 1 base removed from V and 3 bases from J, the gap between germline ends came to 7 bases. The CDR3 spans 13 residues. The V gene's germline CDR1 is SGHAT and CDR2 FQNNGV. The CDR3 DNA is TGTGCCAGCAGCTTAGGAGACCGCTACGAGCAGTACTTC. This codes for CASSLGDRYEQYF.

V and J are TRBV7-9 and TRBJ2-6; no firm D call. Looked up from germline, CDR1 is SEHNR and CDR2 is FQNEAQ (reference sequence). The V and J ends lost 5 bases and 2 bases respectively, with 16 bases between them. The CDR3 is 17 residues long. The CDR3 region is CASSPRAALAGANVLTF. CDR3 nucleotides: TGTGCCAGCAGCCCCCGGGCTGCCTTGGCTGGGGCCAACGTCCTGACTTTC.

The rearrangement uses TRBV19 and TRBJ2-7; TRBD2 is a possible D gene (5 bases). V was cut by 8 bases and J by 2 bases, with 16 bases left in between. Germline assignment: CDR1 LNHDA and CDR2 SQIVND (reference sequence). The CDR3 covers 14 residues. The CDR3 DNA is TGTGCCAGTCGATACGGCAGCGGAACCTACGAGCAGTACTTC. It translates to CASRYGSGTYEQYF.

The chain carries TRBV6-5 and TRBJ2-7, with D tentatively TRBD2 (5 bases). Trimming shortened V by 6 bases and J by 3 bases, and 15 bases separated the two germline ends. From germline, CDR1 is MNHEY and CDR2 SVGAGI. The CDR3 length is 14 residues. The CDR3 DNA sequence: TGTGCCAGCAGGGACGGGATAACGCACTACGAGCAGTACTTC. This translates into CASRDGITHYEQYF.

This CDR3 reads CASSLDRVDTEAFF. Written as DNA, the CDR3 is TGTGCCAGCAGCTTGGACAGGGTTGACACTGAAGCTTTCTTT. The genes are TRBV5-6 and TRBJ1-1; D may be TRBD1 (6 bases). This CDR3 contains 14 residues. Germline-derived CDR1 and CDR2 are SGHDT and YYEEEE. The V end lost 0 bases, the J end lost 3 bases, and 9 bases lay between the germline ends.

The J gene is TRBJ2-7, the V gene TRBV10-1, with 7 bases that match TRBD1. J was trimmed by 3 bases and V by 7 bases; bases with no gene match: 6. Germline V gene data show CDR1 as WNHNN and CDR2 as SYGVQD (reference sequence). The CDR3 is 13 residues long. The CDR3 protein is CASNGTELYEQYF. The CDR3 bases are TGCGCCAGCAATGGGACAGAACTCTACGAGCAGTACTTC.

This chain uses TRBV27 with TRBJ1-2, with no clear D. Trimming took off 3 bases at V and 0 bases at J, with 5 bases between the two ends. The CDR3 runs to 13 residues. Germline loops: CDR1 MNHEY, CDR2 SMNVEV (reference sequence). CDR3 bases: TGTGCCAGCAGTTTTGACCCTAACTATGGCTACACCTTC. Translated: CASSFDPNYGYTF.

The chain carries TRBV9 and TRBJ1-2, with a tentative D call TRBD1 (6 bases). This CDR3 contains 15 residues. Trimming removed 0 bases from V and 8 bases from J, with 17 bases in between. The germline V gene encodes CDR1 SGDLS and CDR2 YYNGEE. The CDR3 nucleotides are TGTGCCAGCAGCGTAGATGGGACACTTCTCGGAGGCTACACCTTC. As protein: CASSVDGTLLGGYTF.

The V call is TRBV11-1, the J call TRBJ1-5; D uncertain. CDR3 length: 13 amino acids. Between the trimmed V and J ends, which lost 1 base and 4 bases, there was a span of 5 bases. The germline V gene encodes CDR1 SGHAT and CDR2 FQDESV (reference sequence). The CDR3 loop is CASSLGSNQPQHF. The CDR3 DNA sequence: TGTGCCAGCAGCTTAGGCAGTAATCAGCCCCAGCATTTT.

The chain has TRBV18 and TRBJ2-7, with TRBD2 as a possible D gene (6 bases). Germline V CDR1 and CDR2: KGHSH, LQKENI. V lost 4 bases to trimming and J lost 5 bases, with 18 bases between them. This CDR3 is built from 15 residues. CDR3 protein: CASSLGGPRGDEQYF. The CDR3 nucleotides are TGTGCCAGCTCACTAGGAGGGCCTCGCGGCGACGAGCAGTACTTC.

In regard to this clone: The same CDR3 can be traced to other DNA sequences in this sample. This chain connects TRBV7-9 to TRBJ1-3; D is unresolved. Germline V gene lookup returns CDR1 SEHNR and CDR2 FQNEAQ (reference sequence). The CDR3 covers 14 residues. V was cut by 1 base and J by 0 bases, with 4 bases left in between. CDR3 loop: CASSLVSSGNTIYF. CDR3 sequence (DNA): TGTGCCAGCAGCTTAGTTAGCTCTGGAAACACCATATATTTT.

This chain uses TRBV9 with TRBJ2-1; D is unclear. Germline V gene sequence: CDR1 SGDLS, CDR2 YYNGEE. The CDR3 has 13 amino acids. V lost 3 bases and J lost 10, with 14 bases in between. The DNA of the CDR3 is TGTGCCAGCAGCGCCCACAGTGGGTTGGAGCAGTTCTTC. Protein product: CASSAHSGLEQFF. Full variable domain (remainder filled in from reference TRBV9 and TRBJ2-1): DSGVTQTPKHLITATGQRVTLRCSPRSGDLSVYWYQQSLDQGLQFLIQYYNGEERAKGNILERFSAQQFPDLHSELNLSSLELGDSALYFCASSAHSGLEQFFGPGTRLTVL.

The V gene is TRBV11-2, the J gene TRBJ2-5; 9 nucleotides match TRBD2. V lost 0 bases, J lost 5 bases, and 4 bases stayed unmatched. The length of the CDR3 is 15 residues. CDR1 and CDR2 from the germline V gene are SGHAT and FQNNGV. The CDR3 spells CASSLELAGGETQYF. The CDR3 DNA reads as TGTGCCAGCAGCTTAGAACTAGCGGGCGGGGAGACCCAGTACTTC.

The J gene is TRBJ2-1, the V gene TRBV5-1; 7 bases agree with TRBD2. This CDR3 spans 14 amino acids. Trimming took 0 bases from V and 10 from J; bases not matched to a gene: 7. Germline V gene data show CDR1 as SGHRS and CDR2 as YFSETQ. The CDR3 here is CASSLGLGGVEQFF. The CDR3 DNA follows: TGCGCCAGCAGCTTGGGTCTTGGGGGGGTAGAGCAGTTCTTC.

This sequence joins TRBV5-4 and TRBJ1-5, with TRBD1 matching over 7 bases. Germline trimming cut 0 bases from V and 4 bases from J; bases unmatched to any gene: 4. The V gene's germline CDR1 is SGHNT and CDR2 YYREEE (reference sequence). The CDR3 totals 15 residues. CDR3 nucleotide sequence: TGTGCCAGCAGCTTGGACAGGGGTGCGAATCAGCCCCAGCATTTT. Its protein product is CASSLDRGANQPQHF.

The rearrangement joins TRBV24-1 to TRBJ1-2, with 10 bases fitting TRBD1. This CDR3 is 12 amino acids long. The germline gives CDR1 KGHDR, CDR2 SFDVKD. The V and J ends lost 7 bases and 8 bases, in that order; junction bases with no gene match: 3. DNA for the CDR3: TGTGCCACCAGCCGGGACAGGGGAGGCTACACCTTC. Its translation: CATSRDRGGYTF.

The chain recombines TRBV6-5 with TRBJ2-7; D possibly corresponds to TRBD1 (6 bases). This CDR3 has 14 amino acids. Germline V gene data show CDR1 as MNHEY and CDR2 as SVGAGI. The V end lost 6 bases, the J end lost 4 bases, and 16 bases lay between the germline ends. The CDR3 nucleotides are TGTGCCAGCAGCTGGGACACCTCTGGGTACGAGCAGTACTTC. This codes for CASSWDTSGYEQYF.